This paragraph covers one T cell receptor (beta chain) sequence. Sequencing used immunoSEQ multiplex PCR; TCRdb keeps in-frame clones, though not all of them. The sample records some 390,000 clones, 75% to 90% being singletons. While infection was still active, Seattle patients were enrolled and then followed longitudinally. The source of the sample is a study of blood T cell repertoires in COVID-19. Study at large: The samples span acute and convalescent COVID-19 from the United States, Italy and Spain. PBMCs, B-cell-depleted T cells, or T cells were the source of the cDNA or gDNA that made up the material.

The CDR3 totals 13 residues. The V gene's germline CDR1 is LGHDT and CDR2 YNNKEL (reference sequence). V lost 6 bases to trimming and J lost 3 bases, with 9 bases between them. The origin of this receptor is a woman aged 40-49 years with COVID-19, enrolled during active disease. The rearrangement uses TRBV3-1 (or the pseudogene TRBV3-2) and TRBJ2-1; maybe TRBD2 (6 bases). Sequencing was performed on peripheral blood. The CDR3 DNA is TGTGCCAGCAGTCCTAGCGACTACAATGAGCAGTTCTTC. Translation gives CASSPSDYNEQFF.